This passage covers 20 T cell receptor beta chains from one sample sequenced in a study of cytomegalovirus exposure and HLA in healthy donors. Using immunoSEQ multiplex PCR, the repertoire was profiled, and TCRdb retains in-frame clones only, with some absent. The repertoire holds approximately 65,000 clones, with 85% to 95% as singletons. Sequencing input: PBMCs. The receptor source for this set is a woman younger than 35 in good health and CMV-seronegative.

This chain uses TRBV11-2 with TRBJ1-1, with 8 positions matching TRBD1. Germline V gene lookup returns CDR1 SGHAT and CDR2 FQNNGV. V was clipped by 1 base and J by 4 bases; unmatched bases: 5. The CDR3 sequence is 15 residues long. The CDR3 loop reads CASSLAGQAITEAFF. CDR3 sequence (DNA): TGTGCCAGCAGCTTAGCGGGACAGGCTATCACTGAAGCTTTCTTT.

The V and J genes are TRBV27 and TRBJ2-3, with D uncertain. Trimming shortened V by 3 bases and J by 4 bases, and 11 bases separated the two germline ends. Germline V gene lookup returns CDR1 MNHEY and CDR2 SMNVEV (reference sequence). This CDR3 is 14 amino acids long. DNA of the CDR3: TGTGCCAGCAGTTTGGGCGAGAACGCAGATACGCAGTATTTT. Residues: CASSLGENADTQYF.

J is TRBJ2-7 and V is TRBV5-5; perhaps TRBD1 as D (9 bases). Trimming took 4 bases from V and 7 from J, leaving 18 bases between them. The CDR3 extends over 14 amino acids. The germline gives CDR1 SGHKS, CDR2 YYEKEE (reference sequence). CDR3 amino acids: CASSREGQGVEQYF. The CDR3 nucleotides are TGTGCCAGCAGCCGGGAGGGACAGGGTGTTGAGCAGTACTTC.

This clone was picked up a small number of times. Other DNA sequences from this sample encode an identical CDR3 as well. V is TRBV7-9 and J is TRBJ1-2; D not certain. CDR3 length equals 13 residues. CDR1 and CDR2 from the germline V gene are SEHNR and FQNEAQ (reference sequence). Trimming left V 1 base short and J 4 bases short, with 7 bases between. The CDR3 here is CASSLGAGYGYTF. Written as DNA, the CDR3 is TGTGCCAGCAGCTTAGGGGCAGGCTATGGCTACACCTTC. Full variable domain (outside the CDR3, taken from reference TRBV7-9 and TRBJ1-2): DTGVSQNPRHKITKRGQNVTFRCDPISEHNRLYWYRQTLGQGPEFLTYFQNEAQLEKSRLLSDRFSAERPKGSFSTLEIQRTEQGDSAMYLCASSLGAGYGYTFGSGTRLTVV.

The V and J genes are TRBV11-3 and TRBJ2-1; D remains unclear. V was shortened by 1 base and J by 6 bases, with 4 bases between the two germline ends. This CDR3 is built from 12 residues. Per germline, CDR1 SGHNT and CDR2 YENEEA. Here the CDR3 reads CASSLVSNEQFF. In DNA, the CDR3 is TGTGCCAGCAGCTTAGTCAGCAATGAGCAGTTCTTC.

The J gene is TRBJ1-1, the V gene TRBV28; D unclear. Trimming removed 8 bases from V and 3 bases from J, with 13 bases in between. This CDR3 region has 13 residues. Germline loops: CDR1 MDHEN, CDR2 SYDVKM. The CDR3, as DNA: TGTGCCAGCGCCCACCGCTATTACACTGAAGCTTTCTTT. As protein: CASAHRYYTEAFF. Looking up the rest from reference TRBV28 and TRBJ1-1 gives the full variable domain: DVKVTQSSRYLVKRTGEKVFLECVQDMDHENMFWYRQDPGLGLRLIYFSYDVKMKEKGDIPEGYSVSREKKERFSLILESASTNQTSMYLCASAHRYYTEAFFGQGTRLTVV.

The rearrangement joins TRBV6-1 to TRBJ1-2; D possibly corresponds to TRBD1 (5 bases). Germline assignment: CDR1 MNHNS and CDR2 SASEGT. With 4 bases removed from V and 4 bases from J, the gap between germline ends came to 7 bases. This CDR3 has 12 amino acids. CDR3: CASSVGVYGYTF. CDR3 nucleotide sequence: TGTGCCAGCAGTGTAGGGGTCTATGGCTACACCTTC.

The CDR3, as DNA: TGTGCCAGCAGCCAAAGTTCTCGGGGGATAGGTCAGCCCCAGCATTTT. It yields the protein CASSQSSRGIGQPQHF. V is TRBV4-2 and J is TRBJ1-5; possibly TRBD1 for D (5 bases). CDR1 is LGHNA and CDR2 is YNFKEQ in the germline V gene. This CDR3 is 16 amino acids long. Deletions cut 2 bases from V and 6 bases from J, with 17 bases between.

The V and J genes are TRBV12-5 and TRBJ1-1; 8 bases align to TRBD1. The ends lost 6 bases at V and 5 bases at J; junction bases unmatched: 11. Germline CDR1 LGHNT, CDR2 FRNRAP. The CDR3 runs to 15 residues. This CDR3 is CASGRYSTGETEAFF. CDR3 coding DNA: TGTGCTAGTGGCCGTTACTCGACAGGGGAGACTGAAGCTTTCTTT.

The J gene is TRBJ1-2, the V gene TRBV5-5, with D unresolved. V lost 1 base, J lost 4 bases, and 14 bases lay in between. The CDR3 totals 15 residues. Germline CDR1 and CDR2: SGHKS and YYEKEE (reference sequence). CDR3 protein: CASSLSGSFSYGYTF. As DNA, the CDR3 is TGTGCCAGCAGCTTGTCAGGCTCGTTCTCCTATGGCTACACCTTC.

The chain links TRBV4-1 to TRBJ2-5, with 9 nucleotides matching TRBD1. The J call is in doubt because the DNA end fits TRBJ2-7 better. Germline values: CDR1 MGHRA, CDR2 YSYEKL. The CDR3 extends over 17 amino acids. The CDR3 nucleotides are TGCGCCAGCAGCCAAGATCGGGTGGACAGGGGATTCTACGAGCAGTACTTC. It translates to CASSQDRVDRGFYEQYF.

The rearrangement joins TRBV25-1 to TRBJ1-5; the match to TRBD1 covers 10 bases. Losses at the gene ends were 4 bases for V and 4 bases for J; bases not matched to a gene: 4. This CDR3 contains 15 residues. Germline CDR1 MGHDK, CDR2 SYGVNS. In nucleotides, the CDR3 is TGTGCCAGCAGTGGAGGGACAGGGGTTAATCAGCCCCAGCATTTT. It yields the protein CASSGGTGVNQPQHF.

The chain couples TRBV13 to TRBJ2-1; unclear D gene. The length of the CDR3 is 15 residues. The V gene's germline CDR1 is PRHDT and CDR2 FYEKMQ (reference sequence). Trimming took off 4 bases at V and 0 bases at J, with 10 bases between the two ends. CDR3 residues: CASSSRLSSYNEQFF. For the CDR3, the DNA is TGTGCCAGCAGCTCCCGCCTCAGCTCCTACAATGAGCAGTTCTTC.

V usage is TRBV27 and J usage is TRBJ1-1; D perhaps matches TRBD1 (6 bases). The CDR3 totals 16 residues. V was pared by 2 bases and J by 4 bases, with 17 bases between. Looked up from germline, CDR1 is MNHEY and CDR2 is SMNVEV (reference sequence). CDR3 nucleotide sequence: TGTGCCAGCAGTTTACGGCAGGGGAAATTAGGCACTGAAGCTTTCTTT. Translating gives CASSLRQGKLGTEAFF.

The rearrangement uses TRBV4-3 and TRBJ2-4; 7 bases are shared with TRBD1. Looked up from germline, CDR1 is LGHNA and CDR2 is YSLEER. V lost 0 bases, J lost 5 bases, and 7 bases stayed unmatched. CDR3 length: 16 residues. The CDR3 nucleotides are TGCGCCAGCAGCCAAGACGAGGGGGCGAGGCAAAACATTCAGTACTTC. Protein product: CASSQDEGARQNIQYF.

For the CDR3, the DNA is TGTGCCAGCAGCTTACCTAACAGGGGGCCCTCTACCTACGATGGCTACACCTTC. Its protein product is CASSLPNRGPSTYDGYTF. The chain joins TRBV7-9 to TRBJ1-2, with 9 bases matching TRBD1. Germline V gene data show CDR1 as SEHNR and CDR2 as FQNEAQ (reference sequence). V was clipped by 2 bases and J by 6 bases; unmatched bases: 16. This CDR3 contains 18 residues.

In nucleotides, the CDR3 is TGTGCCAGCAGCTCCCTGTCCGGGTCCCTTCCGCAAGAGACCCAGTACTTC. Amino acid sequence: CASSSLSGSLPQETQYF. The J gene is TRBJ2-5, the V gene TRBV7-3; D gene unclear. V was cut by 4 bases and J by 2 bases, with 20 bases left in between. Germline V gene sequence: CDR1 SGHTA, CDR2 FQGTGA. The CDR3 has 17 residues.

J is TRBJ2-2 and V is TRBV7-2; 7 nucleotides align to TRBD2. The CDR3 loop spans 17 amino acids. Trimming took 4 bases from V and 2 from J; bases not matched to a gene: 10. Germline values: CDR1 SGHTA, CDR2 FQGNSA. In nucleotides, the CDR3 is TGTGCCAGCAGCTCCCCCCCGACGGGAGGAAACACCGGGGAGCTGTTTTTT. This codes for CASSSPPTGGNTGELFF.

The chain is built from TRBV6-1 and TRBJ1-2; 7 bases map to TRBD1. In germline, CDR1 is MNHNS, CDR2 SASEGT. This CDR3 region has 13 residues. The J segment lost 2 bases and the V segment lost 6 bases, leaving 3 bases of the junction unmatched. The CDR3 coding sequence is TGTGCCAGCAGAACACAGGGGAACTATGGCTACACCTTC. This encodes CASRTQGNYGYTF.

This CDR3 is CASSQLATGANVLTF. DNA of the CDR3: TGCGCCAGCAGCCAGTTAGCTACTGGGGCCAACGTCCTGACTTTC. The chain is built from TRBV4-1 and TRBJ2-6; D remains ambiguous. Trimming shortened V by 3 bases and J by 2 bases, and 8 bases separated the two germline ends. Germline V gene data show CDR1 as MGHRA and CDR2 as YSYEKL. The CDR3 length is 15 residues.